This T cell receptor (beta chain) originates from a study of T cell repertoires in cytomegalovirus infection. Overall study context: Shared public TCR beta signatures pointed to both CMV infection and a matching HLA type.

Notes on the study in general: HLA-C-restricted TCR beta clonotypes specific for CMV led the ex vivo response. Carriers of CMV and the relevant HLA type were discriminated by public TCR beta frequency.

This clonotype was found a few times. The antigen is not known. With 10 bases clipped from V and 5 bases from J, the junction kept 4 bases outside the gene matches. This CDR3 has 11 amino acids. CDR1 is MDHEN, CDR2 SYDVKM, per germline. TCRdb used MiXCR to reprocess the reads, holding one entry per CDR3 protein. This repertoire shows approximately 260,000 distinct CDR3 sequences, about a sixth found once; its top ten account for approximately 44%. This rearrangement joins TRBV28 to TRBJ2-7; 8 bases are a match to TRBD1. The sequenced sample was CD8+ T cells from PBMCs. The origin of this receptor is a human donor in good health (CMV status not recorded). Some clones in this sample may be carry-over from other donors' samples. Written as DNA, the CDR3 is TGTGCCACGGACAGGGACCACGAGCAGTACTTC. It encodes CATDRDHEQYF.